The next 27 T cell receptor beta chains were all read from a single sample in a study of beta chain features in type 1 diabetes. General study findings and limits: Shortening of TCRB CDR3s, moderate but significant, appeared in all four CD4+ subsets of Type 1 diabetes patients.

Reverse transcribing all isolated RNA meant expressed TCRB transcripts were sequenced. The protocol was immunoSEQ multiplex PCR, while the TCRdb copy is restricted to in-frame clones and leaves out a portion. The sample includes about 370,000 clones, over 9% of them seen just once. These receptors have no identified antigens. What was sequenced was central memory CD4+ T cells from blood. Receptor source: a young man with type 1 diabetes.

The chain employs TRBV6-1 and TRBJ2-3; 7 nucleotides agree with TRBD2. V trimming: 7 bases; J trimming: 6 bases; junction bases outside the gene matches: 10. This CDR3 has 14 residues. Germline CDR1 reads MNHNS; CDR2 reads SASEGT. The CDR3 here is CASNSNRREDTQYF. The CDR3 nucleotides are TGTGCCAGCAATTCCAACAGGCGGGAGGATACGCAGTATTTT.

This clone turned up a few times. The V call is TRBV15, the J call TRBJ2-1, with a possible D match to TRBD2 (5 bases). The germline CDR1 and CDR2 sequences are LNHNV and YYDKDF (reference sequence). Trimming removed 3 bases at V and 5 bases at J, with 11 bases between. This CDR3 is 14 amino acids long. The CDR3 region has the DNA TGTGCCACCAGCAGCCGCCCAGCGGACAATGAGCAGTTCTTC. This codes for CATSSRPADNEQFF.

This clone turned up a few times. CDR3 coding DNA: TGTGCCACCAGCAGCTCGGGGACAGATACGCAGTATTTT. It codes for CATSSSGTDTQYF. V and J are TRBV15 and TRBJ2-3; perhaps TRBD2 as D (5 bases). The CDR3 spans 13 residues. Germline V gene sequence: CDR1 LNHNV, CDR2 YYDKDF (reference sequence). Trimming stripped 3 bases from V and 3 bases from J, with 7 bases between.

The sample holds many counts of this clone. The chain recombines TRBV11-1 with TRBJ2-7; perhaps TRBD1 as D (5 bases). V was clipped by 2 bases and J by 1 base, with 12 bases between them. Germline V gene data show CDR1 as SGHAT and CDR2 as FQDESV (reference sequence). The length of the CDR3 is 15 residues. The CDR3 spells CASSLSPHRSYEQYF. The CDR3 DNA reads as TGTGCCAGCAGCTTATCCCCCCACAGGTCCTACGAGCAGTACTTC.

This chain links TRBV2 with TRBJ1-1; no clear D gene. Germline V gene sequence: CDR1 SNHLY, CDR2 FYNNEI. This CDR3 region has 11 residues. V lost 8 bases to trimming and J lost 4 bases, with 8 bases between them. The CDR3 reads CASSPLTEAFF. In DNA, the CDR3 is TGTGCCAGCTCACCACTCACTGAAGCTTTCTTT.

The chain couples TRBV28 to TRBJ2-1; D is perhaps TRBD1 (5 bases). The germline V and J ends were trimmed by 7 bases and 1 base, with 8 bases remaining between them. The CDR3 is made up of 13 amino acids. Germline CDR1 reads MDHEN; CDR2 reads SYDVKM. CDR3 DNA sequence: TGTGCCAGCATCAGGGATTCCTACAATGAGCAGTTCTTC. Protein product: CASIRDSYNEQFF.

V is TRBV10-3 and J is TRBJ1-5; no definite D call. The CDR3 spans 14 residues. The germline V gene has CDR1 ENHRY and CDR2 SYGVKD. V was trimmed by 10 bases and J by 2 bases, leaving 15 bases between them. CDR3 nucleotide sequence: TGTGCCAGCGGGAGGCAGAGAGGCAATCAGCCCCAGCATTTT. Protein sequence: CASGRQRGNQPQHF.

V is TRBV7-8 and J is TRBJ2-2; D assignment may be TRBD1 or TRBD2 (5 bases each). V gave up 4 bases and J gave up 4 bases, with 10 bases separating them. Germline V lookup: CDR1 SGHVS, CDR2 FQNEAQ. The CDR3 consists of 14 residues. CDR3 region: CASSWDRSTGELFF. CDR3 coding DNA: TGTGCCAGCAGCTGGGACCGTTCCACCGGGGAGCTGTTTTTT.

This clone showed up just a few times. The same CDR3 is also encoded by other DNA sequences in this sample. The chain recombines TRBV7-9 with TRBJ2-5; D perhaps matches TRBD2 (5 bases). The V end lost 5 bases, the J end lost 5 bases, and 12 bases lay between the germline ends. The CDR3 runs to 13 residues. Germline V gives CDR1 SEHNR, CDR2 FQNEAQ (reference sequence). The CDR3 DNA follows: TGTGCCAGCAGCCCCAGAGGGCCTGAGACCCAGTACTTC. Amino acid sequence: CASSPRGPETQYF.

This clone was detected only a few times. The rearrangement joins TRBV19 to TRBJ2-7; 10 positions agree with TRBD1. Germline loops: CDR1 LNHDA, CDR2 SQIVND (reference sequence). The ends lost 6 bases at V and 6 bases at J; junction bases unmatched: 11. CDR3 length: 15 amino acids. The CDR3 region is CASSLGTGESSEQYF. The CDR3, as DNA: TGTGCCAGTAGCCTCGGGACAGGGGAAAGTAGCGAGCAGTACTTC. Drawing the rest from reference TRBV19 and TRBJ2-7, the complete variable domain is DGGITQSPKYLFRKEGQNVTLSCEQNLNHDAMYWYRQDPGQGLRLIYYSQIVNDFQKGDIAEGYSVSREKKESFPLTVTSAQKNPTAFYLCASSLGTGESSEQYFGPGTRLTVT.

This clone was seen a few times. At the DNA level, this CDR3 is encoded by other sequences in the same sample as well. The chain couples TRBV5-1 to TRBJ1-5; D might be TRBD1 (5 bases). The CDR3 covers 15 residues. V lost 0 bases and J 0 bases, leaving 7 bases between the germline ends. The V gene's germline CDR1 is SGHRS and CDR2 YFSETQ. CDR3 in amino acids: CASSLAGGSNQPQHF. As DNA, the CDR3 is TGCGCCAGCAGCTTGGCTGGGGGTAGCAATCAGCCCCAGCATTTT. Based on the CDR3 plus reference TRBV5-1 and TRBJ1-5, the full variable domain is KAGVTQTPRYLIKTRGQQVTLSCSPISGHRSVSWYQQTPGQGLQFLFEYFSETQRNKGNFPGRFSGRQFSNSRSEMNVSTLELGDSALYLCASSLAGGSNQPQHFGDGTRLSIL.

This clone was seen only a few times. This chain connects TRBV28 to TRBJ1-5; TRBD1 might be the D (6 bases). Germline V gene data show CDR1 as MDHEN and CDR2 as SYDVKM. V was shortened by 7 bases and J by 6 bases, with 10 bases between the two germline ends. The length of the CDR3 is 12 residues. The CDR3 bases are TGTGCCAGCACACAGGGTAGTCAGCCCCAGCATTTT. This translates into CASTQGSQPQHF.

On this clone itself: One end of the junction is discordant with germline, which a read error may explain. The chain joins TRBV6-1 to TRBJ2-3; D gene unclear. The germline gives CDR1 MNHNS, CDR2 SASEGT. CDR3 length: 15 amino acids. CDR3 nucleotide sequence: TGTGCCAGCAGCGAAGTTTTGGGATTATCAGATACGCAGTATTTT. Translation gives CASSEVLGLSDTQYF.

This clone was counted a few times. This rearrangement joins TRBV7-9 to TRBJ2-3; no clear D gene. Looked up from germline, CDR1 is SEHNR and CDR2 is FQNEAQ (reference sequence). V lost 4 bases and J lost 2, with 16 bases in between. The CDR3 totals 16 residues. The CDR3 bases are TGTGCCAGCAGCTCCCCGGGCCTCCTAATCACAGATACGCAGTATTTT. The encoded protein is CASSSPGLLITDTQYF.

This clone has a handful of counts. This chain uses TRBV11-1 with TRBJ2-1; D call uncertain. V was pared by 2 bases and J by 4 bases, with 24 bases between. Looked up from germline, CDR1 is SGHAT and CDR2 is FQDESV (reference sequence). This CDR3 is built from 19 residues. CDR3 loop: CASSLLWQRGGERYNEQFF. CDR3 coding DNA: TGTGCCAGCAGCTTACTTTGGCAGCGAGGCGGTGAGAGGTACAATGAGCAGTTCTTC.

This clone turned up a few times. This sequence joins TRBV7-3 and TRBJ2-1; 8 positions agree with TRBD1. The V and J ends lost 5 bases and 3 bases, in that order; junction bases with no gene match: 6. The CDR3 length is 15 residues. The germline V gene encodes CDR1 SGHTA and CDR2 FQGTGA. The CDR3 sequence is CASSPTGDNYNEQFF. The CDR3 bases are TGTGCCAGCAGCCCGACAGGGGACAACTACAATGAGCAGTTCTTC. Drawing the rest from reference TRBV7-3 and TRBJ2-1, the complete variable domain is GAGVSQTPSNKVTEKGKYVELRCDPISGHTALYWYRQSLGQGPEFLIYFQGTGAADDSGLPNDRFFAVRPEGSVSTLKIQRTERGDSAVYLCASSPTGDNYNEQFFGPGTRLTVL.

This clone was seen a few times. The sample contains more than one DNA sequence encoding this CDR3. V usage is TRBV28 and J usage is TRBJ2-7; TRBD1 is a possible D gene (5 bases). Germline values: CDR1 MDHEN, CDR2 SYDVKM. V shed 2 bases and J shed 4 bases, with 6 bases lying between them. The CDR3 is 12 amino acids. In nucleotides, the CDR3 is TGTGCCAGCAGTTTAAAGGGGTACGAGCAGTACTTC. Protein product: CASSLKGYEQYF.

This clone appeared many times. CDR3 DNA: TGTGCCAGCAGCATCGGGACTAGCGAAGCCACGCAGTATTTT. Translated, it gives CASSIGTSEATQYF. This chain joins TRBV4-2 and TRBJ2-3; 10 nucleotides agree with TRBD2. Germline V lookup: CDR1 LGHNA, CDR2 YNFKEQ. The CDR3 runs to 14 residues. Unmatched junction bases numbered 8, after V lost 5 bases and J lost 9 bases.

This clone came up a few times. This chain uses TRBV18 with TRBJ1-4, with no clear D. Trimming shortened V by 2 bases and J by 7 bases, and 17 bases separated the two germline ends. The CDR3 loop spans 16 amino acids. Germline V gene sequence: CDR1 KGHSH, CDR2 LQKENI. The CDR3: CASSPAGAPIFEKLFF. CDR3 DNA: TGTGCCAGCTCACCAGCCGGAGCTCCGATTTTTGAAAAACTGTTTTTT.

Points on this clone: Since a much larger clone is just one base distant, this may be a read error. The V call is TRBV11-2, the J call TRBJ1-2; no definite D call. The CDR3 has 13 amino acids. V was trimmed by 0 bases and J by 5 bases, leaving 7 bases between them. Germline V gene lookup returns CDR1 SGHAT and CDR2 FQNNGV. The CDR3 nucleotides are TGTGCCAGCAGCTTAGACGGAAAATATGGCTACACCTTC. It yields the protein CASSLDGKYGYTF.

This chain uses TRBV4-2 with TRBJ2-7, with D unclear. The CDR3 covers 12 residues. V dropped 5 bases and J dropped 3 bases, with 8 bases sitting between them. Germline V gene sequence: CDR1 LGHNA, CDR2 YNFKEQ. DNA for the CDR3: TGTGCCAGCAGCTTTGCATACTACGAGCAGTACTTC. It specifies CASSFAYYEQYF.

The sample holds a few counts of this clone. The V gene is TRBV10-3, the J gene TRBJ1-5; D unresolved. Per germline, CDR1 ENHRY and CDR2 SYGVKD. This CDR3 spans 15 amino acids. V was shortened by 1 base and J by 0 bases, with 7 bases between the two germline ends. The chain's CDR3 is CAISEFGDSNQPQHF. In nucleotides, the CDR3 is TGTGCCATCAGTGAGTTCGGAGATAGCAATCAGCCCCAGCATTTT.

This clone was recorded at least ten times. The gene calls are TRBV2 and TRBJ1-1; D remains ambiguous. The CDR3 has 13 residues. Trimming took 7 bases from V and 2 from J, leaving 11 bases between them. CDR1 SNHLY and CDR2 FYNNEI come from the germline V gene. The CDR3 nucleotides are TGTGCCAGCACAGATTACGTAAACACTGAAGCTTTCTTT. Protein sequence: CASTDYVNTEAFF. The complete variable domain, with remaining parts taken from reference TRBV2 and TRBJ1-1, reads EPEVTQTPSHQVTQMGQEVILRCVPISNHLYFYWYRQILGQKVEFLVSFYNNEISEKSEIFDDQFSVERPDGSNFTLKIRSTKLEDSAMYFCASTDYVNTEAFFGQGTRLTVV.

The chain links TRBV7-2 to TRBJ1-2; D uncertain. Deletions cut 4 bases from V and 5 bases from J, with 11 bases between. CDR1 and CDR2 (germline): SGHTA, FQGNSA. The CDR3 has 13 amino acids. The CDR3 DNA sequence: TGTGCCAGCAGCTCTGGACGGAGTTATGGCTACACCTTC. Its protein product is CASSSGRSYGYTF. The whole variable domain, filled in from reference TRBV7-2 and TRBJ1-2, reads GAGVSQSPSNKVTEKGKDVELRCDPISGHTALYWYRQSLGQGLEFLIYFQGNSAPDKSGLPSDRFSAERTGGSVSTLTIQRTQQEDSAVYLCASSSGRSYGYTFGSGTRLTVV.

The table lists this clone with a few counts. The V gene is TRBV15, the J gene TRBJ2-5; 10 bases line up with TRBD1. Trimming at V came to 2 bases and at J to 0 bases, leaving 3 bases not matched to a gene. This CDR3 contains 16 residues. CDR1 and CDR2 (germline): LNHNV, YYDKDF (reference sequence). The CDR3 loop is CATSRRDRGHQETQYF. CDR3 coding DNA: TGTGCCACCAGCAGACGGGACAGGGGACACCAAGAGACCCAGTACTTC.

In its sample, this clone was seen a few times. The rearrangement joins TRBV19 to TRBJ2-2; the match to TRBD2 covers 10 bases. J gave up 5 bases and V 5 bases, and 8 bases lay outside the gene matches. The CDR3 covers 16 residues. Germline V gives CDR1 LNHDA, CDR2 SQIVND (reference sequence). The CDR3 bases are TGTGCCAGTAGTGGATTACTAGCGGGACAAACCGGGGAGCTGTTTTTT. As protein: CASSGLLAGQTGELFF. Filled out from reference TRBV19 and TRBJ2-2, the complete variable domain reads DGGITQSPKYLFRKEGQNVTLSCEQNLNHDAMYWYRQDPGQGLRLIYYSQIVNDFQKGDIAEGYSVSREKKESFPLTVTSAQKNPTAFYLCASSGLLAGQTGELFFGEGSRLTVL.

The table lists this clone with a few counts. The chain combines TRBV4-1 with TRBJ2-5; D tentatively reads TRBD1 or TRBD2 (6 bases each). Trimming removed 0 bases at V and 5 bases at J, with 13 bases between. The CDR3 is 15 amino acids. In germline, CDR1 is MGHRA, CDR2 YSYEKL. CDR3 DNA: TGCGCCAGCAGCCAAGATCATGTAGGGGGGGAGACCCAGTACTTC. Amino acids: CASSQDHVGGETQYF.